These T cell receptor beta chains were read from a single sample in a study of T cells in localized non-small cell lung cancer. Repertoires were generated with immunoSEQ multiplex PCR, while TCRdb's copy carries only in-frame clones and drops some. The repertoire has 50,000 to 65,000 clones, 80% of them found once; the top ten carry about 4%. The sequencing used PBMCs, collected before any cancer treatment. All receptors derive from a woman between 40 and 69 years old with stage II lung adenocarcinoma. Both conserved end residues are trimmed from each CDR3.

v_gene: TRBV15; CDR3aa: ATSRDWSQGGGAGQPQH
v_gene: TRBV5-1; CDR3aa: ASSDDMSRGLYEQY
v_gene: TRBV7-2; CDR3aa: ASSLDRDYGYT
v_gene: TRBV19; CDR3aa: ASSTDTSPSGNTIY
v_gene: TRBV27; CDR3aa: ASSLRAGYEAF
v_gene: TRBV30; CDR3aa: AWSARIEETQY
v_gene: TRBV11-2; CDR3aa: ASSLTGVDQPQH
v_gene: TRBV6-5; CDR3aa: ASKSGEETQY
v_gene: TRBV10-2; CDR3aa: ASKEYTHNEQF
v_gene: TRBV30; CDR3aa: AWSPGEVGEQF
v_gene: TRBV5-5; CDR3aa: ASSLEQPNEQF
v_gene: TRBV6-1; CDR3aa: ASSGLRTPPHTKQY
v_gene: TRBV27; CDR3aa: ASSLSLAGGQETQY
v_gene: TRBV25-1; CDR3aa: ASSEPRQGFEGYT
v_gene: TRBV5-6; CDR3aa: ASSSLNRGFDGYT
v_gene: TRBV6-6; CDR3aa: ASRFGQGANTEAF
v_gene: TRBV15; CDR3aa: ATSRDRVDNEQY
v_gene: TRBV5-8; CDR3aa: ASSLNRAYEQY
v_gene: TRBV4-1; CDR3aa: ASSQEWRTVNYGYT
v_gene: TRBV18; CDR3aa: ASSPPGEIEAF
v_gene: TRBV6-6; CDR3aa: ASSYRSRDQPQH
v_gene: TRBV5-4; CDR3aa: ASSLGGLNTEAF
v_gene: TRBV4-1; CDR3aa: ASSQVHQSIGGYT
v_gene: TRBV10-1; CDR3aa: ASSEELPTDTQY
v_gene: TRBV11-1; CDR3aa: ASSLDRYKGTDRI
v_gene: TRBV19; CDR3aa: ASSPREAYGYT
v_gene: TRBV6-5; CDR3aa: ASSPTQGTSEAF
v_gene: TRBV19; CDR3aa: ASSILQGNTEAF
v_gene: TRBV7-9; CDR3aa: ASSFNRGDTDTQY
v_gene: TRBV19; CDR3aa: ASSLQGIQETQY
v_gene: TRBV5-1; CDR3aa: ASSLVAGDTDTQY
v_gene: TRBV7-8; CDR3aa: ASSPGQGGELF
v_gene: TRBV7-9; CDR3aa: ASSLAVSGNTIY
v_gene: TRBV27; CDR3aa: ASSLRGAGNTEAF
v_gene: TRBV19; CDR3aa: ASAKDETGAAGYT
v_gene: TRBV19; CDR3aa: ASIDGAGYEQY
v_gene: TRBV10-1; CDR3aa: ASSEVRGYNEQF
v_gene: TRBV7-7; CDR3aa: ASSSGGRETQY
v_gene: TRBV19; CDR3aa: ASSRGKGGTQY
v_gene: TRBV6-6; CDR3aa: ASSDGQGKGEQY
v_gene: TRBV7-2; CDR3aa: ASTRGGPLEQF
v_gene: TRBV19; CDR3aa: ASSIDPPSGGGGELF
v_gene: TRBV7-2; CDR3aa: ASSLAFQPQH
v_gene: TRBV19; CDR3aa: ASSITIDTEAF
v_gene: TRBV28; CDR3aa: ASSLRDRAAHEQF
v_gene: TRBV18; CDR3aa: ASSPPRGFGDRNEQF
v_gene: TRBV5-6; CDR3aa: ASSLTLDSPYGYT
v_gene: TRBV6-1; CDR3aa: ASTPTPTYEQY
v_gene: TRBV9; CDR3aa: ASSVATGQGNEQF
v_gene: TRBV5-4; CDR3aa: ASSPWTSGDNEQF